The entry below describes one T cell receptor (beta chain). This entry comes from a study of shared clonotypes between healthy human individuals. The CDR3 is made up of 10 amino acids. The V gene lost 4 bases and the J gene lost 8 bases, with 6 bases spanning the gap. The germline V gene encodes CDR1 DFQATT and CDR2 SNEGSKA (reference sequence). Naivety among CD8 cells was defined by CD45RO negativity and positive CCR7 selection, thereby excluding terminally differentiated effector memory CD45RA+ cells. Here immunoSEQ multiplex PCR was the method, and the copy in TCRdb shows in-frame clones only, minus some. The profile shows some 580,000 clones, 95% to 98% of them singletons.

The specimen sequenced was naive CD8+ T cells sorted from blood. J is TRBJ2-1 and V is TRBV20-1, with D unclear. The clonotype originates from a man aged 30 to 45 in good health. This CDR3 reads CSAIWDEQFF. The CDR3 DNA follows: TGCAGTGCTATTTGGGATGAGCAGTTCTTC.